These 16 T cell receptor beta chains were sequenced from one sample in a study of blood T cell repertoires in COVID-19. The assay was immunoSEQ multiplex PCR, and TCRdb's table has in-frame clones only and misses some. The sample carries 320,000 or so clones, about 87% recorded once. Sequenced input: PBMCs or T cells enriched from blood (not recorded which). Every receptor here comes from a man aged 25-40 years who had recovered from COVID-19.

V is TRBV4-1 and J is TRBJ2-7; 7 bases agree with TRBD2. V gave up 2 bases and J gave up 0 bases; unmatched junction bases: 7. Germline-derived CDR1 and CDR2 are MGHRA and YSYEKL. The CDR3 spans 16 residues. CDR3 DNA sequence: TGCGCCAGCAGCCAATTGGGGCGGGGGAGCTCCTACGAGCAGTACTTC. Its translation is CASSQLGRGSSYEQYF.

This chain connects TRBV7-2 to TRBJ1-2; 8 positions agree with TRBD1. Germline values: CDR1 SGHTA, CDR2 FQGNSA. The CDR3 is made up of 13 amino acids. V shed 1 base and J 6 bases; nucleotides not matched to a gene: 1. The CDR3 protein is CASSLGQGNGYTF. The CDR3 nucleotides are TGTGCCAGCAGCTTAGGACAGGGGAATGGCTACACCTTC.

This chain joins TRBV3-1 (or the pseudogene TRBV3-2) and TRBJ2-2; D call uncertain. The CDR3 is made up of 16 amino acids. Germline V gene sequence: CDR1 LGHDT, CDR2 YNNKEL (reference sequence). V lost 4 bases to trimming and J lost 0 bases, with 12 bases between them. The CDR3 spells CASSLGMGANTGELFF. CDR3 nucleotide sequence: TGTGCCAGCAGCCTAGGAATGGGCGCGAACACCGGGGAGCTGTTTTTT.

This CDR3 reads CASSSGGGAGELFF. The CDR3 nucleotides read TGTGCCAGCAGTTCGGGGGGCGGCGCCGGGGAGCTGTTTTTT. The V and J genes are TRBV25-1 and TRBJ2-2, with a tentative D call TRBD2 (7 bases). The CDR3 runs to 14 residues. The V end lost 5 bases, the J end lost 6 bases, and 13 bases lay between the germline ends. The germline V gene has CDR1 MGHDK and CDR2 SYGVNS.

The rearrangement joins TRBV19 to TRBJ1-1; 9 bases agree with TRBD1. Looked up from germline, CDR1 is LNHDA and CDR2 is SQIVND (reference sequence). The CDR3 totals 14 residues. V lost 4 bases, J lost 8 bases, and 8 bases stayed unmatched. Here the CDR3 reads CASSRAGTGTEAFF. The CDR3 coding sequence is TGTGCCAGTAGTAGGGCCGGGACAGGGACAGAAGCTTTCTTT. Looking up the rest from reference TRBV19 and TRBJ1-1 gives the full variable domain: DGGITQSPKYLFRKEGQNVTLSCEQNLNHDAMYWYRQDPGQGLRLIYYSQIVNDFQKGDIAEGYSVSREKKESFPLTVTSAQKNPTAFYLCASSRAGTGTEAFFGQGTRLTVV.

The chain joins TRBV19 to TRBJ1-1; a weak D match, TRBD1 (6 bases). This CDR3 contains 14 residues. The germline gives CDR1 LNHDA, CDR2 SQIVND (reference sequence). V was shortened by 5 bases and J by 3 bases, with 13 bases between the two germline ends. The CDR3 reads CASSPRTADTEAFF. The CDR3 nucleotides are TGTGCCAGTAGTCCCCGGACAGCGGACACTGAAGCTTTCTTT.

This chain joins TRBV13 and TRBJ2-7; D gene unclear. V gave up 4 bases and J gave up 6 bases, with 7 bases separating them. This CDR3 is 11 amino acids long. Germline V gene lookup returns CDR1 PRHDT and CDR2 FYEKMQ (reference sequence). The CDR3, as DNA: TGTGCCAGCAGCTCCAGTGGCGAGCAGTACTTC. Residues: CASSSSGEQYF.

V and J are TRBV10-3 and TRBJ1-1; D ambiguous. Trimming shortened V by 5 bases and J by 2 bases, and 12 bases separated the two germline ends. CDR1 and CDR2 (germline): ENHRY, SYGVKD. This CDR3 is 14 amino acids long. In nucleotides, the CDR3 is TGTGCCATCAGTTTGGACTCAGGAAACACTGAAGCTTTCTTT. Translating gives CAISLDSGNTEAFF.

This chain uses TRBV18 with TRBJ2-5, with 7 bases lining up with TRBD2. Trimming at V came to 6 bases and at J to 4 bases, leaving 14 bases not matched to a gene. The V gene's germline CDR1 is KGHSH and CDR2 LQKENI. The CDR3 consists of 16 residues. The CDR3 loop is CASSSTSGGGGETQYF. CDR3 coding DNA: TGTGCCAGCTCCTCGACCTCGGGCGGGGGAGGAGAGACCCAGTACTTC.

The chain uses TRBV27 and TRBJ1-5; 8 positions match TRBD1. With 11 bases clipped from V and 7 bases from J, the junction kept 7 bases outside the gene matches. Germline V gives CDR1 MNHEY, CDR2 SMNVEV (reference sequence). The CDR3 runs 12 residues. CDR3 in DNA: TGTGCCCGACAGGGGTGGGTGCAGCCCCAGCATTTT. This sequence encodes CARQGWVQPQHF.

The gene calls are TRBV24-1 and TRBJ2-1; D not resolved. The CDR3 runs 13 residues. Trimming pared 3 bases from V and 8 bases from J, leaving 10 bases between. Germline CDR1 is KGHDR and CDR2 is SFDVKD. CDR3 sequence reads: CATSDPQVYEQFF. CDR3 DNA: TGTGCCACCAGTGATCCCCAGGTCTATGAGCAGTTCTTC.

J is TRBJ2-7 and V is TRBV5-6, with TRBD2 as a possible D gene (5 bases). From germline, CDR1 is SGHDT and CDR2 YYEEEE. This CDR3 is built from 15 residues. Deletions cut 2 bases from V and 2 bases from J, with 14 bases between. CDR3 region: CASSFGRVGAYEQYF. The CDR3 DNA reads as TGTGCCAGCAGCTTCGGGCGGGTCGGAGCCTACGAGCAGTACTTC.

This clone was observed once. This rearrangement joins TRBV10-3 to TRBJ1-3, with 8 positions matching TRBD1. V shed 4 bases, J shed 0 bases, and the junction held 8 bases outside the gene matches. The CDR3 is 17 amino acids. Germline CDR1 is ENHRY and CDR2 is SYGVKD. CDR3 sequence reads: CAISAIGTGGSGNTIYF. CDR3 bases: TGTGCCATCAGTGCAATAGGAACAGGGGGCTCTGGAAACACCATATATTTT.

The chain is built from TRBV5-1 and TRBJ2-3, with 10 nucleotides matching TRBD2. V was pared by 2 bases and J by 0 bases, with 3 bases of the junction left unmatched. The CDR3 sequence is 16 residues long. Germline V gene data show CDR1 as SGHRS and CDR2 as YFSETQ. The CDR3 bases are TGCGCCAGCAGCTTACTAGCGGGGACTAGCACAGATACGCAGTATTTT. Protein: CASSLLAGTSTDTQYF.

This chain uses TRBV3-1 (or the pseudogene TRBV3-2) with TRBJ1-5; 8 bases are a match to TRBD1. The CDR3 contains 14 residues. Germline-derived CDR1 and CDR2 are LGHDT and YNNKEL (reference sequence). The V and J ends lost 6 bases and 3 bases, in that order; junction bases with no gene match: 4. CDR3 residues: CASRAGGYNQPQHF. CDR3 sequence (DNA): TGTGCCAGCAGAGCAGGGGGCTACAATCAGCCCCAGCATTTT.

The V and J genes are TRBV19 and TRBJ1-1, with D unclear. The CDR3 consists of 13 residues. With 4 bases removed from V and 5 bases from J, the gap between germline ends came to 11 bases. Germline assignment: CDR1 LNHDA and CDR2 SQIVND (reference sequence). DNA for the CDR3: TGTGCCAGTAGTAGGATGGGAGGGACTGAAGCTTTCTTT. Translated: CASSRMGGTEAFF.